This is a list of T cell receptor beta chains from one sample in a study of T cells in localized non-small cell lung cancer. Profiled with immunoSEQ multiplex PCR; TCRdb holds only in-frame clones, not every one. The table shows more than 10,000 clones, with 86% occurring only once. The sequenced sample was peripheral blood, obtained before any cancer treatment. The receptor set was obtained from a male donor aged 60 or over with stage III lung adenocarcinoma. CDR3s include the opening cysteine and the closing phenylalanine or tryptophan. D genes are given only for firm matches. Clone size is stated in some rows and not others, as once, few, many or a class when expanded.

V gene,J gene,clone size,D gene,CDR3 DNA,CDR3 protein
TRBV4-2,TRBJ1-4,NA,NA,TGTGCCAGCAGCCAAGACGGACAGCTAGGGTTTAATGAAAAACTGTTTTTT,CASSQDGQLGFNEKLFF
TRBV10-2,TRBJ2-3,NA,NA,TGCGCCAGCAGGTCGACTATCAGCACAGATACGCAGTATTTT,CASRSTISTDTQYF
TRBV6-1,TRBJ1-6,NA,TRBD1,TGTGCCAGCACCATAGACAGGGCAAATTCACCCCTCCACTTT,CASTIDRANSPLHF
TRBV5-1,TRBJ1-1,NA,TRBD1,TGCGCCAGCAGCCCAGGGGGAGGGGCCCTCAAAGGTGAAGCTTTCTTT,CASSPGGGALKGEAFF
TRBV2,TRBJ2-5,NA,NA,TGTGCCAGCAGTGGGGTGCTTCAGGACTTAGAGACCCAGTACTTC,CASSGVLQDLETQYF
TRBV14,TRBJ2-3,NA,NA,TGTGCCAGCAGTCCGGGTAGGGATACGCAGTATTTT,CASSPGRDTQYF
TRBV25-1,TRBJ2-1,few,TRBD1,TGTGCCAGCTCAACCGGGACAGCCTACAATGAGCAGTTCTTC,CASSTGTAYNEQFF
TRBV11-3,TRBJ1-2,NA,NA,TGTGCCAGCAGCTCCAGGGTCGGGGACTATGGCTACACCTTC,CASSSRVGDYGYTF
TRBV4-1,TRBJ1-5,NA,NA,TGCGCCAGCAGCCAAAGGGGGGGTAGCAATCAGCCCCAGCATTTT,CASSQRGGSNQPQHF
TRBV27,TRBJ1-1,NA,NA,TGTGCCAGCAGGGAGGGATTCGCTGAAGCTTTCTTT,CASREGFAEAFF
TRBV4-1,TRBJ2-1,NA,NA,TGCGCCAGCAGCCAGACCTGGGACTACAATGAGCAGTTCTTC,CASSQTWDYNEQFF